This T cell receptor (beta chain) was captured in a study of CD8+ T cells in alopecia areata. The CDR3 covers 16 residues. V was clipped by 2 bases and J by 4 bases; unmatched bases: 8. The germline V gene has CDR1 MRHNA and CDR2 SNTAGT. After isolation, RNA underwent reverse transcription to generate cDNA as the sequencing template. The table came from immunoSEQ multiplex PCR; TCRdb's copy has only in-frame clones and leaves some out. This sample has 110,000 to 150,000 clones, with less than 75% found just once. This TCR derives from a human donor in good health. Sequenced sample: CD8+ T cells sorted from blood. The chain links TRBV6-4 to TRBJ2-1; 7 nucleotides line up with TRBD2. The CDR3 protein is CASSDGGSGVYNEQFF. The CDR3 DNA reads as TGTGCCAGCAGTGACGGCGGGAGTGGGGTTTACAATGAGCAGTTCTTC.